Described below is a single TCR beta chain sequence and its context. Its target is not known. This record comes from a study of CD8 T cells in ankylosing spondylitis. Making use of molecular barcodes, quantitative 5'-RACE generated TCR beta libraries. TCRdb recomputed calls from the 5' RACE reads with MiXCR, one row per CDR3 protein. The sample has around 770,000 distinct CDR3 sequences, over 15% seen once; the top ten hold around 19%. This CDR3 is 14 amino acids long. The germline V gene has CDR1 SGHTA and CDR2 FQGNSA. V gave up 5 bases and J gave up 7 bases; unmatched junction bases: 4. Study-wide findings and caveats: Reportedly, matched ankylosing spondylitis synovial fluid was significantly enriched for disease-linked clones. A subset of motif variants has previously been described in the synovial fluid and blood of reactive arthritis. The authors found the disease-linked clones to be CD8+ and relatively rare in peripheral blood. Typical of ankylosing spondylitis blood, it appeared, was a TCR beta motif of roughly eight highly homologous variants.

This receptor was taken from a male donor with ankylosing spondylitis. The genes are TRBV7-2 and TRBJ2-1; 11 nucleotides agree with TRBD2. Sequenced material: blood, either unsorted or a sorted T cell fraction (not recorded which). CDR3 nucleotides: TGTGCCAGCAGCCTCTGGACTAGCGGGAATGAGCAGTTCTTC. The encoded protein is CASSLWTSGNEQFF.